Given below is one T cell receptor (beta chain) in context. The antigen remains unidentified. Other DNA sequences in the same sample also yield this CDR3. From germline, CDR1 is SGHRS and CDR2 YFSETQ. V shed 2 bases, J shed 4 bases, and the junction held 4 bases outside the gene matches. There are 15 residues in the CDR3. This specimen comes from a study of shared clonotypes between healthy human individuals. Study findings and constraints: Memory subsets generally showed lower estimated richness than naive subsets.

Methods used by the authors: Junction-only sequences without quality scores were provided by ImmunoSEQ, so filtering was different. Profiled with immunoSEQ multiplex PCR; TCRdb holds only in-frame clones, not every one. V, J and clone size were drawn from that table, and D and trimming were deduced from the DNA. This sample has some 2,500,000 clones; about 90% occur once, and the top ten carry around 0.4%. The specimen sequenced was naive CD4+ T cells from PBMCs. Subset given: CD45RA+ positively selected. The V call is TRBV5-1, the J call TRBJ2-5, with TRBD2 matching 11 bases. The clonotype originates from a man between 18 and 35 years old in good health. Some clones in this sample may be carry-over from other donors' samples. The CDR3 is CASSFGTSGRETQYF. The DNA for the CDR3 is TGCGCCAGCAGCTTTGGCACTAGCGGGAGAGAGACCCAGTACTTC.